This TCR beta chain derives from a study of blood T cell repertoires in COVID-19. Study information: Spain, Italy and the United States supplied samples that represented acute and convalescent COVID-19.

V shed 6 bases and J 2 bases; nucleotides not matched to a gene: 0. Germline CDR1 reads MNHEY; CDR2 reads SVGAGI. This CDR3 is 13 amino acids long. In the original workflow: Amplification of reference gene primers provided the estimated nucleated cell counts. Data came from immunoSEQ multiplex PCR; TCRdb stores just in-frame clones and leaves some out. V and J calls and clone size are copied from that table; D and trimming were computed from the DNA. The data contain roughly 190,000 clones, 70% to 85% of them singletons. This TCR was sampled from a woman aged 45-59 years with acute or convalescent COVID-19. The sample taken for sequencing was peripheral blood. The J gene is TRBJ1-5, the V gene TRBV6-5, with TRBD1 matching 8 bases. CDR3 DNA: TGTGCCAGCAGGGGACAGGGCAATCAGCCCCAGCATTTT. Its protein product is CASRGQGNQPQHF.